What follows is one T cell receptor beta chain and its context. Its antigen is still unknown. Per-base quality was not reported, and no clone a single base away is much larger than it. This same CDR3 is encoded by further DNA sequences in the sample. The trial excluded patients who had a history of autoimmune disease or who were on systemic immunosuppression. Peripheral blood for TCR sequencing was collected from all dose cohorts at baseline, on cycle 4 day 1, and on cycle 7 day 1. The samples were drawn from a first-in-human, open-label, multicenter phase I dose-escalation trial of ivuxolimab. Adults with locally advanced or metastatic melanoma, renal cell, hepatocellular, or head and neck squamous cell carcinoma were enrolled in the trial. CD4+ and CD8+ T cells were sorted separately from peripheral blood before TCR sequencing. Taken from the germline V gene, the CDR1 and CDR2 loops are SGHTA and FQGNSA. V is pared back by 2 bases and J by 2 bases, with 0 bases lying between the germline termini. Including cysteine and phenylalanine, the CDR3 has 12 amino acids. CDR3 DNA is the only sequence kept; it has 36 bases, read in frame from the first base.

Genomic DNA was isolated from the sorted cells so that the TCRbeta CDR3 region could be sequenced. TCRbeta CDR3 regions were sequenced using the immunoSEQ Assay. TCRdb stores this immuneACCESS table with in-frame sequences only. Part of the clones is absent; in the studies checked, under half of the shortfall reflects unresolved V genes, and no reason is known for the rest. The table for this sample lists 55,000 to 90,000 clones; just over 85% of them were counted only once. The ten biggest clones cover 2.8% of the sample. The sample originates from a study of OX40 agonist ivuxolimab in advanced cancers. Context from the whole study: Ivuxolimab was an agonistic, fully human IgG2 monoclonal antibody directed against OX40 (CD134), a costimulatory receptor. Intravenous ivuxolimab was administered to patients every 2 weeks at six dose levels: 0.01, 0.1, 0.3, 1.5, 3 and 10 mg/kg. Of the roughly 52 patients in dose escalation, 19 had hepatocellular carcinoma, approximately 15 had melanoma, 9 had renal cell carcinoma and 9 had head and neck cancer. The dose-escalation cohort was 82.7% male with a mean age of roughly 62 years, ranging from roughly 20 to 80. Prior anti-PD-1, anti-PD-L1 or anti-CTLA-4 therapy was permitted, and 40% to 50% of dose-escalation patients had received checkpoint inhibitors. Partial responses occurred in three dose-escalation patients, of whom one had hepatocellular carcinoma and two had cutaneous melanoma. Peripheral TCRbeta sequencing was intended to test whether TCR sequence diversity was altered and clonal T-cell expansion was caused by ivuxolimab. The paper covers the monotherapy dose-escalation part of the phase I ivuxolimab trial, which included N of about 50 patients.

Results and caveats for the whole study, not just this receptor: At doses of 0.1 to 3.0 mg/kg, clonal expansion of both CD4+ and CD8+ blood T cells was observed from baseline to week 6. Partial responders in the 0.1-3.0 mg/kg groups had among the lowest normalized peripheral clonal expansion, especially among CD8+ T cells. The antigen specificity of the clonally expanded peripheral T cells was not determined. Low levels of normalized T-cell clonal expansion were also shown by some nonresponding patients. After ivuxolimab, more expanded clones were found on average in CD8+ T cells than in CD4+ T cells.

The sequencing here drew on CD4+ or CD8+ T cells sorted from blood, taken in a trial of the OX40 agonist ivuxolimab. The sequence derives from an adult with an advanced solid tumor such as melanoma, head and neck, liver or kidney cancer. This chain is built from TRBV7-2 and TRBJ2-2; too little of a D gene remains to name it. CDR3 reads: CASSLNTGELFF. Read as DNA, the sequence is TGTGCCAGCAGCTTAAACACCGGGGAGCTGTTTTTT.